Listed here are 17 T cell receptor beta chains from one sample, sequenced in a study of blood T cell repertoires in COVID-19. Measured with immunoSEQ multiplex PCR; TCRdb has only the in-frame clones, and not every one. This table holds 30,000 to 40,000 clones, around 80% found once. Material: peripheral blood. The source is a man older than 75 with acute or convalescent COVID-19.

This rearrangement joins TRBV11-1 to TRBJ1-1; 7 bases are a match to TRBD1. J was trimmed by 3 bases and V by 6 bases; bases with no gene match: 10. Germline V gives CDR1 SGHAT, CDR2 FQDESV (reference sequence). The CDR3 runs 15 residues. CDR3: CASSSDRVEDTEAFF. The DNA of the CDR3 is TGTGCCAGCAGTTCAGACAGGGTTGAAGACACTGAAGCTTTCTTT.

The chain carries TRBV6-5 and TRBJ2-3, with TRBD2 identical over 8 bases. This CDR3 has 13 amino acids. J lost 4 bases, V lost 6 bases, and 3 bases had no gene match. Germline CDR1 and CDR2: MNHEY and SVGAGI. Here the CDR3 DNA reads TGTGCCAGCAGGCCGGGAGGGTCAGATACGCAGTATTTT. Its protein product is CASRPGGSDTQYF.

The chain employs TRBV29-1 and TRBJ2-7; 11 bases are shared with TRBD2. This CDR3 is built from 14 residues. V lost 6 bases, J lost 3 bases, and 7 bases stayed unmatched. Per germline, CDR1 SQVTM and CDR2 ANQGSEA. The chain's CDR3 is CSVRAGTSGYEQYF. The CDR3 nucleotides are TGCAGCGTGAGGGCCGGGACTAGCGGCTACGAGCAGTACTTC.

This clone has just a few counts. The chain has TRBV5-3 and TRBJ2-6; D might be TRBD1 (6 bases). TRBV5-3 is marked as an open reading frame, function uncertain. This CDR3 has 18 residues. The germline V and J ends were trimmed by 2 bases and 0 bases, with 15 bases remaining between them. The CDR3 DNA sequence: TGTGCCAGAAGCTTCGAGGCAGGGGAGAACTCTGGGGCCAACGTCCTGACTTTC. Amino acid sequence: CARSFEAGENSGANVLTF.

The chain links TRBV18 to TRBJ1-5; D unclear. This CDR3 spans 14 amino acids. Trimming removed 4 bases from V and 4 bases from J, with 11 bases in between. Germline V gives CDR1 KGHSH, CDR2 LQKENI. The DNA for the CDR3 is TGTGCCAGCTCACTAACCGGAGGAAATCAGCCCCAGCATTTT. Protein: CASSLTGGNQPQHF.

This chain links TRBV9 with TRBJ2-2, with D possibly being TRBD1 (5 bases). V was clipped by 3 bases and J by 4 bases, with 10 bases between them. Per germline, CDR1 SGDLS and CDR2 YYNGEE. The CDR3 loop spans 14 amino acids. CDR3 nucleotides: TGTGCCAGCAGCGCGACAGTCGCCACCGGGGAGCTGTTTTTT. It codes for CASSATVATGELFF.

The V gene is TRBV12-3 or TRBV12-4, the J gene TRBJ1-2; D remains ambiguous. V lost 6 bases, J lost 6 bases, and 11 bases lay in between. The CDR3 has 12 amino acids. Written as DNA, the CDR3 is TGTGCCAGCAGCTCCCGGGTGGATGGCTACACCTTC. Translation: CASSSRVDGYTF.

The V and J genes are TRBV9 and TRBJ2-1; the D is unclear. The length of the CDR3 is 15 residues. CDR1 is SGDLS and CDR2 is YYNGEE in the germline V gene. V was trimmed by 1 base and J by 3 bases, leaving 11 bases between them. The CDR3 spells CASSVLGARYNEQFF. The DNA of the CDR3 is TGTGCCAGCAGCGTATTAGGAGCTCGCTACAATGAGCAGTTCTTC.

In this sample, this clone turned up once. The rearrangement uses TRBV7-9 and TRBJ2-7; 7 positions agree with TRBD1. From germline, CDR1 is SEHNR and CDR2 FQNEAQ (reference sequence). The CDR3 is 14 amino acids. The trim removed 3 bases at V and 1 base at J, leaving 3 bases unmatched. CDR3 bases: TGTGCCAGCAGCTTCGGGACAGAGTCCTACGAGCAGTACTTC. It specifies CASSFGTESYEQYF.

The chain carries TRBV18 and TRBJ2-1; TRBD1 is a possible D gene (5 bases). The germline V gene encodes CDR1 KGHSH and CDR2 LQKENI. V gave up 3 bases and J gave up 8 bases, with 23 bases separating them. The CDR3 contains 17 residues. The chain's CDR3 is CASSPSDRWGPQDEQFF. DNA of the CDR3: TGTGCCAGCTCACCTTCCGACAGATGGGGTCCTCAGGATGAGCAGTTCTTC. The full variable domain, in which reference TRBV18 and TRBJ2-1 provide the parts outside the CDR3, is NAGVMQNPRHLVRRRGQEARLRCSPMKGHSHVYWYRQLPEEGLKFMVYLQKENIIDESGMPKERFSAEFPKEGPSILRIQQVVRGDSAAYFCASSPSDRWGPQDEQFFGPGTRLTVL.

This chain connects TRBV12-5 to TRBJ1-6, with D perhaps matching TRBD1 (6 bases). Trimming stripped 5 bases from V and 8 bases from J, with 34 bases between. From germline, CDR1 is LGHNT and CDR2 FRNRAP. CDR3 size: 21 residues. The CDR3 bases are TGTGCTAGTGGTCGATCCATAGCCGCCTTAATGACTCGGGACAAGTATTCACCCCTCCACTTT. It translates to CASGRSIAALMTRDKYSPLHF.

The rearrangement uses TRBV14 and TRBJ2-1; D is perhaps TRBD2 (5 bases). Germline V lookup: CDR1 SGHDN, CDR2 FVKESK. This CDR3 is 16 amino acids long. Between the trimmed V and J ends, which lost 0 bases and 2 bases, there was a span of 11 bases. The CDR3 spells CASSQDEGTTYNEQFF. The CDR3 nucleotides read TGTGCCAGCAGCCAAGATGAGGGTACTACCTACAATGAGCAGTTCTTC.

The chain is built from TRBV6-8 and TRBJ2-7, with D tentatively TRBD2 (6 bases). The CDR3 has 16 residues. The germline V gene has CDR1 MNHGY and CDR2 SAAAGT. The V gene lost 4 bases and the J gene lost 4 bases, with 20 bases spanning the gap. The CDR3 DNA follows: TGTGCCAGCAGTTGGAGGGGTCCGGCCAGTACATACGAGCAGTACTTC. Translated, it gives CASSWRGPASTYEQYF.

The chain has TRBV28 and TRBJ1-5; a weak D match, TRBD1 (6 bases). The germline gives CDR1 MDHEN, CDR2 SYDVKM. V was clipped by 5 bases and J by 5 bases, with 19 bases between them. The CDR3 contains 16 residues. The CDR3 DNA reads TGTGCCAGCAGTCCCCAGGGTCAGGGGATCCATCAGCCCCAGCATTTT. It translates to CASSPQGQGIHQPQHF.

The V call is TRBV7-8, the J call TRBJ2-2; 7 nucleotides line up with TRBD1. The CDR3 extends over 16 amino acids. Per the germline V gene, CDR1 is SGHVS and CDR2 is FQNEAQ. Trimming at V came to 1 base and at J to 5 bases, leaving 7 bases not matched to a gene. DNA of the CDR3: TGTGCCAGCAGCTTAGGTGTCGGGACAGCTACCGGGGAGCTGTTTTTT. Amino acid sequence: CASSLGVGTATGELFF.

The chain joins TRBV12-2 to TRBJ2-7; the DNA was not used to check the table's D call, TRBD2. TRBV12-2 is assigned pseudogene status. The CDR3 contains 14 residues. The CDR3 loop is CASRLTGVGCEQYF. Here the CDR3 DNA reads TGTGCAAGTCGCCTTACGGGGGTCGGGTGCGAGCAGTACTTC.

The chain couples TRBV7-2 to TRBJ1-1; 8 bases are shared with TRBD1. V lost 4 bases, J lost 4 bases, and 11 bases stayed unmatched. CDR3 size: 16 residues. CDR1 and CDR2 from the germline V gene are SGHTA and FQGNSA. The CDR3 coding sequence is TGTGCCAGCAGCTCTTACCCCACGACAGGGGCCACTGAAGCTTTCTTT. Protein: CASSSYPTTGATEAFF.